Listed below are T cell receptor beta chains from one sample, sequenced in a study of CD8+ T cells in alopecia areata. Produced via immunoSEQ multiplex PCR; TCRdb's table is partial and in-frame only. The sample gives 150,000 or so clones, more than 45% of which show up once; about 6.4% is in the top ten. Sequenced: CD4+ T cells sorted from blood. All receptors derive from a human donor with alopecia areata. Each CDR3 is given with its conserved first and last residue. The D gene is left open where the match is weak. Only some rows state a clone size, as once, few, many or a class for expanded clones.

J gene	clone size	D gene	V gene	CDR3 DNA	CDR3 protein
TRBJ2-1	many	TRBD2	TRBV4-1	TGCGCCAGCAGCCACCCCGGACTAGCGGGAGATGAGAATGAGCAGTTCTTC	CASSHPGLAGDENEQFF
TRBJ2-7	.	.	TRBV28	TGTGCCAGCAGCCCTGACGGGGTTTGGTACGAGCAGTACTTC	CASSPDGVWYEQYF
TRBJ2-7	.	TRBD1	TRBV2	TGTGCCGGCCGGGACAGGGGCCCCCACGAGCAGTACTTC	CAGRDRGPHEQYF
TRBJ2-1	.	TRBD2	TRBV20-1	TGCAGTGTCAGACTAGCTCATGAGCAGTTCTTC	CSVRLAHEQFF
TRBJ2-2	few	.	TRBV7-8	TGTGCCAGCAGCACCGGGACGGACACCGGGGAGCTGTTTTTT	CASSTGTDTGELFF
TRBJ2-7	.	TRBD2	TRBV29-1	TGCAGCGTCGCACTACTAGCGGGACAATACGAGCAGTACTTC	CSVALLAGQYEQYF
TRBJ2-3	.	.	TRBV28	TGTGCCAGCAGTTTGAGGTTCACAGATACGCAGTATTTT	CASSLRFTDTQYF
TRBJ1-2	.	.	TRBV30	TGTGCCTGGAGTGTATCACTACAGGGCTTGGTTGGCTACACCTTC	CAWSVSLQGLVGYTF
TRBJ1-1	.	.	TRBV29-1	TGCAGCGCCGCCCGGGGGGACGGGAACACTGAAGCTTTCTTT	CSAARGDGNTEAFF
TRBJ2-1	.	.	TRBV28	TGTGCCAGCAGCGTGGGCTTAAGCGAGCAGTTCTTC	CASSVGLSEQFF
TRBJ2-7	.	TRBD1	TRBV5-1	TGCGCCAGCAGCCGGGGACAGGGGATCTCCTACGAGCAGTACTTC	CASSRGQGISYEQYF
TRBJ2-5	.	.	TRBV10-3	TGTGCCGCCTCTCCAGCCTCTGGGAAAGAGACCCAGTACTTC	CAASPASGKETQYF
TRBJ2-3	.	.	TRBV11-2	TGTGCCAGCAGCTCACGACAGGCCAAGGGAAATACGCAGTATTTT	CASSSRQAKGNTQYF
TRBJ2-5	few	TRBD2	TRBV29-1	TGCAGCGCCGATCGCCCGGGTCTAGCGGGATCCCAAGAGACCCAGTACTTC	CSADRPGLAGSQETQYF
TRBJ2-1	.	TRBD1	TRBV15	TGTGCCACCAGCCGAAGTGGACAGGGGGCACATGAGCAGTTCTTC	CATSRSGQGAHEQFF
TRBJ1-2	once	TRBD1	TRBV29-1	TGCAGCGTACAAGACAGGGCTAACTATGGCTACACCTTC	CSVQDRANYGYTF
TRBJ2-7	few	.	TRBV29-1	TGCAGCGTGGCCTACAAGGCCTCGACCTACGAGCAGTACTTC	CSVAYKASTYEQYF
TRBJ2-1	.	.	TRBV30	TGTGCCTGGAGCTCCGGCAGTTCGAGGGATGAGCAGTTCTTC	CAWSSGSSRDEQFF
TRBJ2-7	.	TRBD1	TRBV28	TGTGCCAGCAACCCTCCGGGACAGGGGTTGTACGAGCAGTACTTC	CASNPPGQGLYEQYF
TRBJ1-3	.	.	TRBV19	TGTGCCAGCTCTACGGGGGGAAACACCATATATTTT	CASSTGGNTIYF
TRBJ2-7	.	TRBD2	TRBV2	TGTGCCAGCAAGGGAGGGAGCTCCTACGAGCAGTACTTC	CASKGGSSYEQYF
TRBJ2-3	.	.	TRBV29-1	TGCAGCGTCCGGACTCGCATTAGCACAGATACGCAGTATTTT	CSVRTRISTDTQYF
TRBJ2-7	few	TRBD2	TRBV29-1	TGCAGCGTTGCCCATAGCGGGAGTTACGAGCAGTACTTC	CSVAHSGSYEQYF
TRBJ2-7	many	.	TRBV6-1	TGTGCCAGCATCTTCGGGGGCTCCTACGAGCAGTACTTC	CASIFGGSYEQYF
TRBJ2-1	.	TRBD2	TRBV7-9	TGTGCCAGCAGCTTAGGCGTAGGACTAGCGGTCAATTACAATGAGCAGTTCTTC	CASSLGVGLAVNYNEQFF
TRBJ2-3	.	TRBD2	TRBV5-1	TGCGCCAGCAGGCAGCGGGAGATCGGTGCAGATACGCAGTATTTT	CASRQREIGADTQYF
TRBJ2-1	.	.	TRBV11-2	TGTGCCAGCAGCTTAGTAGCGACCCCCTACAATGAGCAGTTCTTC	CASSLVATPYNEQFF
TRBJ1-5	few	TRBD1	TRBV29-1	TGCAGCGTCGGACAGGGGGTTAGCAATCAGCCCCAGCATTTT	CSVGQGVSNQPQHF
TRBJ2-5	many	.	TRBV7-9	TGTGCCAGCAGCTTAGACAGTCGACCGGAGACCCAGTACTTC	CASSLDSRPETQYF
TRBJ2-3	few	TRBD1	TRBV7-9	TGTGCCAGCAGCTTAGGTGCAGGGGGCTTGGATACGCAGTATTTT	CASSLGAGGLDTQYF
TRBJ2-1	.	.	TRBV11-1	TGTGCCAGCAGCTTAGGACAACAGCGGAATGAGCAGTTCTTC	CASSLGQQRNEQFF
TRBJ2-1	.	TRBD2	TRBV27	TGTGCCAGCAGTTACGGGGTCGGGGGAGGGATCGATGAGCAGTTCTTC	CASSYGVGGGIDEQFF
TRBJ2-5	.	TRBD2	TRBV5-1	TGCGCCAGCAGCTTGGTCTCCGGGAGGGGTGAGACCCAGTACTTC	CASSLVSGRGETQYF
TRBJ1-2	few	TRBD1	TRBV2	TGTGCCAGCAGTGAACAGGGGGCGTTGGGCTACACCTTC	CASSEQGALGYTF
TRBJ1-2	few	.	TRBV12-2	TGTGCAAGTCGGGACGTGGGGGAAAACTATGGCTACACCTTC	CASRDVGENYGYTF
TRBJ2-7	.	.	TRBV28	TGTGCCAGCAGTTTACCCCAGGCCGAGCAGTACTTC	CASSLPQAEQYF
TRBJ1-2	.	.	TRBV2	TGTGCCAGCAGTGAGCCAGCGGGTGGCTACACCTTC	CASSEPAGGYTF
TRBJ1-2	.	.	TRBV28	TGTGCCATCACTAACGGGGGGCTCCGCGGTGGCTACACCTTC	CAITNGGLRGGYTF
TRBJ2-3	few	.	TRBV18	TGTGCCAGCTCACCACGTCCCGGACCCACAGATACGCAGTATTTT	CASSPRPGPTDTQYF
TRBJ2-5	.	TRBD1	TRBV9	TGTGCCAGCAGTGGGTTCAGGGGGGAGACCCAGTACTTC	CASSGFRGETQYF
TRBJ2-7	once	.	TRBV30	TGTGCCTGGAATGTGGACCGAAGGCGGACCGAGCAGTACTTC	CAWNVDRRRTEQYF